What follows are 24 T cell receptor beta chains derived from one specimen sequenced in a study of blood T cell repertoires in COVID-19. The repertoire was sequenced with immunoSEQ multiplex PCR; TCRdb's copy has only in-frame clones and lacks some. The table lists around 250,000 clones, less than 95% of them singletons. Sequenced material: PBMCs or T cells enriched from blood (not recorded which). The receptors here all came from a man in his forties who had been exposed to COVID-19.

The gene calls are TRBV12-3 or TRBV12-4 and TRBJ1-2; TRBD1 might be the D (5 bases). V dropped 6 bases and J dropped 2 bases, with 10 bases sitting between them. The CDR3 consists of 13 residues. Here the CDR3 DNA reads TGTGCCAGCAGATCCCAGGGAAACTATGGCTACACCTTC. Its protein product is CASRSQGNYGYTF.

The chain joins TRBV5-1 to TRBJ1-2, with 7 bases lining up with TRBD1. The trim removed 4 bases at V and 4 bases at J, leaving 13 bases unmatched. This CDR3 region has 16 residues. Germline CDR1 SGHRS, CDR2 YFSETQ. The CDR3, as DNA: TGCGCCAGCAGCGACTTCAGAAGGACAGGCGCCTATGGCTACACCTTC. Translated: CASSDFRRTGAYGYTF.

The chain's CDR3 is CASSYWRTQETQYF. In DNA form, the CDR3 reads TGTGCCAGCAGCTATTGGCGGACTCAAGAGACCCAGTACTTC. J is TRBJ2-5 and V is TRBV11-2, with a weak D call TRBD2 (5 bases). This CDR3 has 14 residues. Trimming stripped 4 bases from V and 2 bases from J, with 11 bases between. Per the germline V gene, CDR1 is SGHAT and CDR2 is FQNNGV. The complete variable domain, with remaining parts taken from reference TRBV11-2 and TRBJ2-5, reads EAGVAQSPRYKIIEKRQSVAFWCNPISGHATLYWYQQILGQGPKLLIQFQNNGVVDDSQLPKDRFSAERLKGVDSTLKIQPAKLEDSAVYLCASSYWRTQETQYFGPGTRLLVL.

The chain has TRBV11-2 and TRBJ2-7; tentative D call: TRBD1 (5 bases). Germline CDR1 and CDR2: SGHAT and FQNNGV. The CDR3 has 14 residues. The germline V and J ends were trimmed by 1 base and 6 bases, with 13 bases remaining between them. The DNA of the CDR3 is TGTGCCAGCAGCTTAGCGGACACCGGACCCGAGCAGTACTTC. Residues: CASSLADTGPEQYF.

This clone was seen just once. The chain uses TRBV5-1 and TRBJ1-2, with TRBD1 as a possible D gene (6 bases). V was pared by 4 bases and J by 0 bases, with 16 bases between. Germline CDR1 SGHRS, CDR2 YFSETQ. CDR3 size: 16 residues. The CDR3 sequence: CASSPDPPGANYGYTF. The CDR3 region has the DNA TGCGCCAGCAGCCCCGATCCCCCAGGGGCTAACTATGGCTACACCTTC.

V is TRBV28 and J is TRBJ1-1, with 8 bases that match TRBD1. The CDR3 runs 15 residues. Germline lookup yields CDR1 MDHEN and CDR2 SYDVKM. J lost 5 bases, V lost 2 bases, and 7 bases had no gene match. CDR3 region: CASSLPGQGKTEAFF. In DNA, the CDR3 is TGTGCCAGCAGTTTACCCGGACAGGGAAAAACTGAAGCTTTCTTT.

This clone was seen once. The V and J genes are TRBV7-9 and TRBJ2-1; D possibly corresponds to TRBD2 (6 bases). The germline V gene encodes CDR1 SEHNR and CDR2 FQNEAQ (reference sequence). V was shortened by 4 bases and J by 7 bases, with 20 bases between the two germline ends. The CDR3 sequence is 16 residues long. The DNA for the CDR3 is TGTGCCAGCAGCTCGTACGGGACTCGGCTTGGGAATGAGCAGTTCTTC. Protein sequence: CASSSYGTRLGNEQFF.

The gene calls are TRBV25-1 and TRBJ2-5; unclear D gene. Germline-derived CDR1 and CDR2 are MGHDK and SYGVNS. V was clipped by 1 base and J by 5 bases, with 5 bases between them. The CDR3 extends over 12 amino acids. The DNA for the CDR3 is TGTGCCAGCAGTGAATTAGTGGAGACCCAGTACTTC. It codes for CASSELVETQYF.

This clone was picked up a small number of times. This rearrangement joins TRBV5-4 to TRBJ2-2, with TRBD2 matching over 7 bases. Looked up from germline, CDR1 is SGHNT and CDR2 is YYREEE (reference sequence). The V segment lost 3 bases and the J segment 2 bases; nucleotides outside the gene matches: 7. This CDR3 region has 16 residues. CDR3: CASSWGWEGNTGELFF. The CDR3, as DNA: TGTGCCAGCAGCTGGGGATGGGAGGGAAACACCGGGGAGCTGTTTTTT.

The V call is TRBV6-4, the J call TRBJ1-2, with TRBD1 matching 9 bases. The V segment lost 5 bases and the J segment 3 bases; nucleotides outside the gene matches: 13. The CDR3 runs 17 residues. The germline CDR1 and CDR2 sequences are MRHNA and SNTAGT. DNA of the CDR3: TGTGCCAGCAGTCCCCAGAACAGGGGGCCTTCCTACTATGGCTACACCTTC. Its translation: CASSPQNRGPSYYGYTF.

The chain recombines TRBV19 with TRBJ1-5; 8 bases fit TRBD1. The V gene end was trimmed by 2 bases and the J gene end by 6 bases; junction bases not matched to a gene: 3. CDR3 length: 14 amino acids. The V gene's germline CDR1 is LNHDA and CDR2 SQIVND (reference sequence). This chain's CDR3 is CASSIFGQGQPQHF. In DNA, the CDR3 is TGTGCCAGTAGTATATTTGGACAGGGTCAGCCCCAGCATTTT.

This clone was detected only once. The gene calls are TRBV18 and TRBJ2-1; D perhaps matches TRBD1 (6 bases). The germline CDR1 and CDR2 sequences are KGHSH and LQKENI. The CDR3 is 15 amino acids. The germline V and J ends were trimmed by 6 bases and 3 bases, with 15 bases remaining between them. CDR3 loop: CASSPGAGVYNEQFF. The CDR3 nucleotides read TGTGCCAGCTCCCCTGGAGCAGGGGTCTACAATGAGCAGTTCTTC.

V usage is TRBV12-3 or TRBV12-4 and J usage is TRBJ1-2, with D unclear. V lost 3 bases to trimming and J lost 6 bases, with 11 bases between them. There are 13 residues in the CDR3. In DNA form, the CDR3 reads TGTGCCAGCAGTTTTTCGGGATTTGATGGCTACACCTTC. Translation gives CASSFSGFDGYTF.

V and J are TRBV5-1 and TRBJ2-3; 10 bases are a match to TRBD2. Germline lookup yields CDR1 SGHRS and CDR2 YFSETQ. V lost 0 bases to trimming and J lost 6 bases; unmatched junction nucleotides: 4. This CDR3 has 15 amino acids. CDR3 DNA sequence: TGCGCCAGCAGCTTGGTTCTAGCGGGAGCGGATACGCAGTATTTT. It yields the protein CASSLVLAGADTQYF. The complete variable domain, with remaining parts taken from reference TRBV5-1 and TRBJ2-3, reads KAGVTQTPRYLIKTRGQQVTLSCSPISGHRSVSWYQQTPGQGLQFLFEYFSETQRNKGNFPGRFSGRQFSNSRSEMNVSTLELGDSALYLCASSLVLAGADTQYFGPGTRLTVL.

The gene calls are TRBV7-9 and TRBJ1-1; TRBD1 matches at 7 bases. The CDR3 extends over 15 amino acids. V lost 8 bases to trimming and J lost 1 base; unmatched junction nucleotides: 10. Looked up from germline, CDR1 is SEHNR and CDR2 is FQNEAQ (reference sequence). As DNA, the CDR3 is TGTGCCAGCGGAGACACGGACAGGAGGAACACTGAAGCTTTCTTT. Its translation is CASGDTDRRNTEAFF.

The chain employs TRBV19 and TRBJ2-7, with 7 bases fitting TRBD1. Unmatched junction bases numbered 8, after V lost 6 bases and J lost 6 bases. CDR1 is LNHDA, CDR2 SQIVND, per germline (reference sequence). This CDR3 comprises 13 residues. CDR3 nucleotides: TGTGCCAGTAGCGATCAGACAGGGACCGAGCAGTACTTC. Translation: CASSDQTGTEQYF.

Only one count was recorded for this clone. The chain links TRBV3-1 (or the pseudogene TRBV3-2) to TRBJ2-2; D possibly corresponds to TRBD2 (6 bases). In germline, CDR1 is LGHDT, CDR2 YNNKEL (reference sequence). Trimming removed 0 bases from V and 0 bases from J, with 17 bases in between. The CDR3 is 19 residues long. The CDR3 DNA reads TGTGCCAGCAGCCAAGAAGGAATTTGGGAGGACACGAACACCGGGGAGCTGTTTTTT. As protein: CASSQEGIWEDTNTGELFF.

Here the CDR3 DNA reads TGCGCCAGCAGCTTGGCTGACAGATACACTGAAGCTTTCTTT. This codes for CASSLADRYTEAFF. V gene TRBV5-1 combines with J gene TRBJ1-1, with D possibly TRBD1 on 5 matching bases. Germline assignment: CDR1 SGHRS and CDR2 YFSETQ. Trimming shortened V by 0 bases and J by 3 bases, and 9 bases separated the two germline ends. This CDR3 is built from 14 residues.

The V gene is TRBV28, the J gene TRBJ2-7; D unresolved. Trimming left V 3 bases short and J 3 bases short, with 6 bases between. The CDR3 is 12 residues long. Germline V CDR1 and CDR2: MDHEN, SYDVKM. DNA for the CDR3: TGTGCCAGCAGTTTCGGAGTCTACGAGCAGTACTTC. Translation: CASSFGVYEQYF. Based on the CDR3 plus reference TRBV28 and TRBJ2-7, the full variable domain is DVKVTQSSRYLVKRTGEKVFLECVQDMDHENMFWYRQDPGLGLRLIYFSYDVKMKEKGDIPEGYSVSREKKERFSLILESASTNQTSMYLCASSFGVYEQYFGPGTRLTVT.

The chain uses TRBV19 and TRBJ1-2; 8 bases align to TRBD1. The junction had 8 bases not matched to a gene; V was cut back by 4 bases and J by 13 bases. Looked up from germline, CDR1 is LNHDA and CDR2 is SQIVND (reference sequence). The CDR3 has 12 amino acids. CDR3 nucleotide sequence: TGTGCCAGTAGTACCCCGGGACAGGATATCACCTTC. Protein sequence: CASSTPGQDITF.

This rearrangement joins TRBV2 to TRBJ2-1; 9 bases are shared with TRBD2. This CDR3 contains 16 residues. V gave up 3 bases and J gave up 6 bases; unmatched junction bases: 9. Germline-derived CDR1 and CDR2 are SNHLY and FYNNEI. For the CDR3, the DNA is TGTGCCAGCAGTGAGCCACCGGGACTAGCAGGCAATGAGCAGTTCTTC. As protein: CASSEPPGLAGNEQFF.

J is TRBJ2-7 and V is TRBV28, with D unresolved. Germline CDR1 is MDHEN and CDR2 is SYDVKM. The CDR3 is 12 amino acids. V lost 2 bases and J 6 bases, leaving 8 bases between the germline ends. The CDR3 loop reads CASSLASGEQYF. Here the CDR3 DNA reads TGTGCCAGCAGTTTAGCCTCCGGCGAGCAGTACTTC.

The J gene is TRBJ1-5, the V gene TRBV28; 8 bases agree with TRBD1. CDR1 is MDHEN and CDR2 is SYDVKM in the germline V gene. The CDR3 consists of 15 residues. V was clipped by 6 bases and J by 4 bases; unmatched bases: 8. The CDR3 is CASSRGQASNQPQHF. CDR3 coding DNA: TGTGCCAGCAGCAGGGGGCAGGCATCAAATCAGCCCCAGCATTTT.

The chain recombines TRBV6-5 with TRBJ2-7, with D uncertain. Trimming cost V 5 bases and J 3 bases, with 11 bases left between them. The CDR3 covers 13 residues. CDR1 MNHEY and CDR2 SVGAGI come from the germline V gene. CDR3 DNA sequence: TGTGCCAGCAGTAGTGAGTTACGCTACGAGCAGTACTTC. Amino acids: CASSSELRYEQYF.